This TCR beta chain derives from a study of T-cell reconstitution after alpha-beta-depleted transplantation in children. Study findings and constraints: The study reportedly traced alpha-beta T cells about two months after transplant to several hundred expanded graft clones. Newly produced T cells mostly provided counts and TCRbeta diversity after one year, as hyperexpanded clones declined. Some patients showed high day-60 TCRbeta diversity, which derived from surviving recipient T cells and thymic progenitors.

Preparation of the TCRbeta library was carried out with unique molecular identifiers. Each CDR3 protein gets one entry after TCRdb re-called the PCR reads with MiXCR. The profile shows almost 600,000 distinct CDR3 sequences, about a quarter of them singletons. In its sample, this clonotype was seen a few times. The antigen remains undetermined. Specimen: PBMCs, collected before TCRalphabeta/CD19-depleted stem cell transplant. This clonotype originated in a boy under two years old with Wiskott-Aldrich syndrome, due to receive a stem cell transplant.

The CDR3 coding sequence is TGCGCCAGCAGCATCAGGGGATCTGGAGATGAGCAGTTCTTC. Its translation: CASSIRGSGDEQFF. V gene TRBV5-1 combines with J gene TRBJ2-1; D is possibly TRBD1 (6 bases). Per the germline V gene, CDR1 is SGHRS and CDR2 is YFSETQ. V lost 4 bases, J lost 8 bases, and 16 bases lay in between. The CDR3 sequence is 14 residues long.